The sequence of this T cell receptor beta chain was determined in a study of blood T cell repertoires in COVID-19. The overall study: Some COVID-19 samples were acute and others convalescent; all came from the United States, Italy and Spain. Sources were T cells, B-cell-depleted T cells, or PBMCs; the material itself was cDNA or gDNA.

The CDR3 length is 17 residues. Germline loops: CDR1 LNHNV, CDR2 YYDKDF (reference sequence). Trimming took 0 bases from V and 5 from J; bases not matched to a gene: 10. This clone was recorded once. Authors' analysis steps: Reference gene primer amplification gave estimated nucleated cell counts. Produced via immunoSEQ multiplex PCR; TCRdb's table is partial and in-frame only. V and J calls and clone size are given by that table; D and trimming were obtained from the DNA. Of about 260,000 clones listed, more than 75% are singletons. Before being deemed recovered, Cohort 3 donors had two negative PCRs, clearance, or symptom resolution.

This clonotype originated in a woman between 50 and 59 years old who had recovered from COVID-19. V and J are TRBV15 and TRBJ2-4; the match to TRBD1 covers 7 bases. The specimen sequenced was PBMCs or T cells enriched from blood (not recorded which). The CDR3 DNA reads as TGTGCCACCAGCAGAGACTCGGTGTGGGACAGCCAAAACATTCAGTACTTC. Amino acids: CATSRDSVWDSQNIQYF.